The clone carrying this T cell receptor beta chain was seen more than once but under ten times. The data are from a study of blood T cell repertoires in COVID-19. Sequenced by immunoSEQ multiplex PCR; TCRdb stores in-frame clones only, minus some. Altogether approximately 200,000 clones are present, 75% to 90% being singletons, with the ten largest covering approximately 2.3%. Those who participated ranged in age from about 18 to 89 years and resided in about two dozen US areas. Cohort placement rested on clinical history that participants reported themselves. The sequence came from a woman between 40 and 55 years old with acute COVID-19. The source material was PBMCs or T cells enriched from blood (not recorded which).

The CDR3 reads CASSLVGDYGYTF. The CDR3 DNA reads as TGTGCCAGCAGCTTGGTAGGGGACTATGGCTACACCTTC. The chain carries TRBV5-4 and TRBJ1-2; TRBD1 is a possible D gene (5 bases). This CDR3 is built from 13 residues. V lost 0 bases and J lost 3, with 6 bases in between. CDR1 SGHNT and CDR2 YYREEE come from the germline V gene (reference sequence). The complete variable domain, with remaining parts taken from reference TRBV5-4 and TRBJ1-2, reads ETGVTQSPTHLIKTRGQQVTLRCSSQSGHNTVSWYQQALGQGPQFIFQYYREEENGRGNFPPRFSGLQFPNYSSELNVNALELDDSALYLCASSLVGDYGYTFGSGTRLTVV.